This entry lists 21 T cell receptor beta chains sequenced from one sample in a study of OX40 agonist ivuxolimab in advanced cancers. Assay: immunoSEQ multiplex PCR; the TCRdb copy retains only in-frame clones and omits some. Counted here are about 22,000 clones, approximately 86% occurring once; the ten biggest clones make up around 25%. Specimen: CD4+ or CD8+ T cells sorted from blood, collected in a trial of the OX40 agonist ivuxolimab. The receptors here all came from an adult with an advanced solid tumor such as melanoma, head and neck, liver or kidney cancer.

In its sample, this clone was seen once. The chain has TRBV4-3 and TRBJ2-2, with D perhaps TRBD2 (6 bases). With 0 bases removed from V and 1 base from J, the gap between germline ends came to 12 bases. The CDR3 has 17 residues. Germline CDR1 is LGHNA and CDR2 is YSLEER. The CDR3 nucleotides are TGCGCCAGCAGCCAAGAAAAGGAAGCGGGGAACACCGGGGAGCTGTTTTTT. Translation gives CASSQEKEAGNTGELFF.

This chain links TRBV4-1 with TRBJ1-2; D is undetermined. Germline CDR1 reads MGHRA; CDR2 reads YSYEKL. Trimming pared 3 bases from V and 2 bases from J, leaving 13 bases between. The CDR3 is 15 residues long. CDR3 region: CASSQVGTENYGYTF. CDR3 in DNA: TGCGCCAGCAGCCAGGTGGGTACAGAGAACTATGGCTACACCTTC.

The chain carries TRBV4-3 and TRBJ2-5; D ambiguous. The CDR3 contains 14 residues. The germline gives CDR1 LGHNA, CDR2 YSLEER. V lost 0 bases, J lost 5 bases, and 10 bases lay in between. The CDR3 sequence is CASSQDALLETQYF. DNA of the CDR3: TGCGCCAGCAGCCAAGATGCCCTACTGGAGACCCAGTACTTC.

This clone appeared once. The chain joins TRBV29-1 to TRBJ2-3; maybe TRBD2 (5 bases). Germline V gives CDR1 SQVTM, CDR2 ANQGSEA. The CDR3 is 14 amino acids. Between the trimmed V and J ends, which lost 3 bases and 5 bases, there was a span of 15 bases. CDR3 sequence: CSVDKGAPLDTQYF. CDR3 coding DNA: TGCAGCGTTGATAAGGGAGCGCCCTTAGATACGCAGTATTTT.

The chain joins TRBV2 to TRBJ2-1; D not certain. The CDR3 length is 11 residues. V lost 7 bases, J lost 6 bases, and 7 bases lay in between. CDR1 is SNHLY, CDR2 FYNNEI, per germline. The DNA of the CDR3 is TGTGCCAGCATTTTTAGCAATGAGCAGTTCTTC. Translating it yields CASIFSNEQFF.

The chain has TRBV6-5 and TRBJ1-3; D remains unclear. Germline assignment: CDR1 MNHEY and CDR2 SVGAGI. Trimming removed 6 bases at V and 0 bases at J, with 9 bases between. CDR3 length: 14 amino acids. CDR3 region: CASSRLLSGNTIYF. In DNA form, the CDR3 reads TGTGCCAGCAGCAGGCTACTCTCTGGAAACACCATATATTTT.

The chain recombines TRBV7-9 with TRBJ1-6, with D perhaps TRBD1 (5 bases). CDR1 and CDR2 from the germline V gene are SEHNR and FQNEAQ (reference sequence). The CDR3 covers 14 residues. The V end was cut by 7 bases, the J end by 7 bases, with 14 bases between. This chain's CDR3 is CASTESEGNSPLHF. The DNA for the CDR3 is TGTGCCAGCACGGAGTCCGAGGGGAATTCACCCCTCCACTTT.

This clone has only a few counts. The rearrangement uses TRBV6-7 and TRBJ2-7; D may be TRBD1 (6 bases). TRBV6-7 is designated an ORF whose function remains uncertain. Trimming stripped 0 bases from V and 2 bases from J, with 8 bases between. This CDR3 spans 14 amino acids. The CDR3 sequence is CASSYSGQPYEQYF. CDR3 nucleotides: TGTGCCAGCAGTTACTCCGGACAGCCCTACGAGCAGTACTTC.

This clone has only a few counts. V usage is TRBV7-9 and J usage is TRBJ2-7; TRBD1 or TRBD2 may be the D gene (5 bases each). The CDR3 is 15 amino acids. CDR1 and CDR2 from the germline V gene are SEHNR and FQNEAQ (reference sequence). Trimming removed 3 bases at V and 3 bases at J, with 15 bases between. Here the CDR3 reads CASSFSGTTHYEQYF. The DNA for the CDR3 is TGTGCCAGCAGCTTCTCCGGGACCACGCACTACGAGCAGTACTTC.

V is TRBV6-5 and J is TRBJ2-7, with 11 nucleotides matching TRBD1. The CDR3 totals 16 residues. Germline V gives CDR1 MNHEY, CDR2 SVGAGI. Germline trimming cut 0 bases from V and 3 bases from J; bases unmatched to any gene: 4. The CDR3 region is CASSYSAGTGGYEQYF. CDR3 DNA sequence: TGTGCCAGCAGTTACTCGGCGGGGACAGGGGGCTACGAGCAGTACTTC.

The sample holds a few counts of this clone. The chain couples TRBV28 to TRBJ1-1; D remains ambiguous. V lost 6 bases to trimming and J lost 1 base, with 18 bases between them. Germline V gives CDR1 MDHEN, CDR2 SYDVKM. CDR3 length equals 16 residues. The CDR3 reads CASRSDGWGSNTEAFF. CDR3 sequence (DNA): TGTGCCAGCAGATCGGATGGATGGGGATCGAACACTGAAGCTTTCTTT.

The chain couples TRBV28 to TRBJ1-4; TRBD1 aligns across 7 bases. The CDR3 has 13 amino acids. V gave up 10 bases and J gave up 0 bases; unmatched junction bases: 2. Germline values: CDR1 MDHEN, CDR2 SYDVKM. Written as DNA, the CDR3 is TGTGCCACCGGGACAGCAACTAATGAAAAACTGTTTTTT. Its translation is CATGTATNEKLFF.

This clone appeared once. With a far larger clone one base away, a read error is the likely cause. This chain uses TRBV5-1 with TRBJ2-7; TRBD1 might be the D (6 bases). The CDR3 extends over 14 amino acids. Trimming cost V 5 bases and J 2 bases, with 14 bases left between them. Germline CDR1 and CDR2: SGHRS and YFSETQ. The CDR3 loop is CASSYSGQPYEQYF. DNA for the CDR3: TGCGCCAGCAGTTACTCCGGACAGCCCTACGAGCAGTACTTC.

This rearrangement joins TRBV23-1 to TRBJ2-7; 7 bases are a match to TRBD2. TRBV23-1 is treated as an ORF (open reading frame) with a function not yet certain. The CDR3 is 15 residues long. Trimming took 4 bases from V and 1 from J; bases not matched to a gene: 7. In DNA form, the CDR3 reads TGCGCCAGCAGTCTACTAGCGAGTTTATCCTACGAGCAGTACTTC. As protein: CASSLLASLSYEQYF.

The chain employs TRBV5-4 and TRBJ1-1, with 9 bases lining up with TRBD1. The V gene's germline CDR1 is SGHNT and CDR2 YYREEE (reference sequence). Losses at the gene ends were 4 bases for V and 4 bases for J; bases not matched to a gene: 2. The CDR3 extends over 13 amino acids. CDR3 coding DNA: TGTGCCAGCAGCAACAGGGGGCCCACTGAAGCTTTCTTT. This translates into CASSNRGPTEAFF. The full variable domain, its missing parts supplied by reference TRBV5-4 and TRBJ1-1, is ETGVTQSPTHLIKTRGQQVTLRCSSQSGHNTVSWYQQALGQGPQFIFQYYREEENGRGNFPPRFSGLQFPNYSSELNVNALELDDSALYLCASSNRGPTEAFFGQGTRLTVV.

The CDR3, as DNA: TGTGCCAGCAGCGCCCGGACAGGGAGGACTAATGAAAAACTGTTTTTT. This translates into CASSARTGRTNEKLFF. This chain joins TRBV13 and TRBJ1-4; 8 bases line up with TRBD1. V shed 5 bases, J shed 2 bases, and the junction held 7 bases outside the gene matches. The CDR3 length is 16 residues. Germline CDR1 PRHDT, CDR2 FYEKMQ (reference sequence).

The V gene is TRBV29-1, the J gene TRBJ2-3; D could derive from TRBD1 or TRBD2 (5 bases each). The V gene lost 3 bases and the J gene lost 5 bases, with 18 bases spanning the gap. The CDR3 has 15 residues. Germline V gene data show CDR1 as SQVTM and CDR2 as ANQGSEA. CDR3 loop: CSVEPLRDGEDTQYF. CDR3 bases: TGCAGCGTTGAGCCCCTCCGGGACGGGGAAGATACGCAGTATTTT.

The rearrangement joins TRBV30 to TRBJ2-7, with 7 bases matching TRBD2. Germline V gene sequence: CDR1 GTSNPN, CDR2 SVGIG (reference sequence). The junction had 11 bases not matched to a gene; V was cut back by 5 bases and J by 7 bases. The CDR3 runs 13 residues. The CDR3 reads CAWGTILPSEQYF. CDR3 DNA: TGTGCCTGGGGGACTATCCTCCCCTCGGAGCAGTACTTC.

This clone has just one count. The chain has TRBV5-8 and TRBJ2-7, with 9 bases that match TRBD1. With V trimmed by 5 bases and J by 2 bases, 8 bases remained unmatched. The CDR3 runs 15 residues. The germline gives CDR1 SGHTS, CDR2 YDEGEE. CDR3 coding DNA: TGTGCCAGCAGTCCGACAGGGGGGGAGACCTACGAGCAGTACTTC. Translation gives CASSPTGGETYEQYF.

The rearrangement links TRBV5-1 to TRBJ2-7, with D perhaps TRBD1 or TRBD2 (5 bases each). The V gene lost 3 bases and the J gene lost 6 bases, with 16 bases spanning the gap. CDR1 is SGHRS and CDR2 is YFSETQ in the germline V gene. The CDR3 runs to 14 residues. The CDR3 coding sequence is TGCGCCAGCAGCTCAGGGACGTTCTTGGCCGAGCAGTACTTC. Translated: CASSSGTFLAEQYF. Full variable domain (outside the CDR3, taken from reference TRBV5-1 and TRBJ2-7): KAGVTQTPRYLIKTRGQQVTLSCSPISGHRSVSWYQQTPGQGLQFLFEYFSETQRNKGNFPGRFSGRQFSNSRSEMNVSTLELGDSALYLCASSSGTFLAEQYFGPGTRLTVT.

The rearrangement uses TRBV4-1 and TRBJ1-1; D is ambiguous. Per the germline V gene, CDR1 is MGHRA and CDR2 is YSYEKL. Trimming took off 0 bases at V and 0 bases at J, with 11 bases between the two ends. The CDR3 loop spans 16 amino acids. The DNA of the CDR3 is TGCGCCAGCAGCCAAGATACGTGGTTTATGAACACTGAAGCTTTCTTT. This gives the protein CASSQDTWFMNTEAFF.